This T cell receptor beta chain was identified during a study of shared clonotypes between healthy human individuals. Positive CCR7 selection of CD45RO-negative cells yielded the naive CD8 cells, and terminally differentiated effector memory CD45RA+ cells were excluded. Deep was the level used in running the assay. The method was immunoSEQ multiplex PCR; TCRdb's version includes in-frame clones alone and lacks a portion of them. The repertoire holds some 630,000 clones, with approximately 96% as singletons. With 4 bases removed from V and 5 bases from J, the gap between germline ends came to 15 bases. The length of the CDR3 is 13 residues. Germline lookup yields CDR1 SQVTM and CDR2 ANQGSEA. Regarding the study as a whole: About 5% of naive CD4 clonotypes were shared across a handful of donors. The small donor group covered limited genetic and exposure diversity. A reduction in generation probabilities was seen for non-shared clonotypes relative to those shared by all four donors.

Details on this clone: Antigen unknown.

The chain recombines TRBV29-1 with TRBJ2-7; D may be TRBD2 (5 bases). The sequence was collected from a woman in her thirties in good health. The source material was naive CD8+ T cells sorted from blood. The CDR3 sequence is CSVGLAPLDEQYF. The CDR3 DNA is TGCAGCGTTGGGCTAGCACCCCTGGACGAGCAGTACTTC.